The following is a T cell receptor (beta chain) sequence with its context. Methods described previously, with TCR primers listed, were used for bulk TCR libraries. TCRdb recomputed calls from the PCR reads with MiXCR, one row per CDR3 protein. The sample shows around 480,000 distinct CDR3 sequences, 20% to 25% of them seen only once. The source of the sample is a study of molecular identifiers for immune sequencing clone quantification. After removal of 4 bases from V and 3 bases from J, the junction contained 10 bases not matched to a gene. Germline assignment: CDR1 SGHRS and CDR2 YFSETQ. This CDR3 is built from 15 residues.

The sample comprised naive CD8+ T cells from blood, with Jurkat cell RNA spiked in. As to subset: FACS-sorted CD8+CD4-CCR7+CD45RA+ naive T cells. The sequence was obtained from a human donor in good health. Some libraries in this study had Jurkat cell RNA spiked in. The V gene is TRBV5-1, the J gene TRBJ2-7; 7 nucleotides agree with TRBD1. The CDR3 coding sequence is TGCGCCAGCAGCCCGGGACAGTTCCTAAACTACGAGCAGTACTTC. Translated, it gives CASSPGQFLNYEQYF.